This T cell receptor beta chain is from a study of blood T cell repertoires in COVID-19. Study as a whole: T cells, B-cell-depleted T cells, or PBMCs provided the cDNA or gDNA that served as material.

Sequencing was performed with immunoSEQ multiplex PCR; in TCRdb, only in-frame clones are kept and a portion is missing. The table shows fewer than 120,000 clones, with roughly 80% occurring only once. The germline V and J ends were trimmed by 3 bases and 7 bases, with 16 bases remaining between them. Germline V gives CDR1 LNHDA, CDR2 SQIVND (reference sequence). CDR3 length: 14 residues. This sequence joins TRBV19 and TRBJ2-7, with a possible D match to TRBD1 (5 bases). This clonotype was sampled from a woman in her fifties or sixties with acute or convalescent COVID-19. Sequencing was done on a sample of peripheral blood. The CDR3 DNA sequence: TGTGCCAGTAGTATGGGAACAGGCTATGAGGAGCAGTACTTC. As protein: CASSMGTGYEEQYF.